Below are 28 T cell receptor beta chains sequenced from a single sample in a study of T cell responses to AZD1222 COVID-19 vaccine. Clones were sequenced by immunoSEQ multiplex PCR, and TCRdb holds only the in-frame ones, with some missing. This table holds around 180,000 clones, about nine tenths found once. The source was peripheral blood, collected on day 0 of MenACWY control vaccination. These receptors all come from an adult in good health.

The CDR3 nucleotides are TGTGCCACCAGTGATTCCCAGGGGGCGAGGTTCTACGAGCAGTACTTC. Translating it yields CATSDSQGARFYEQYF. J is TRBJ2-7 and V is TRBV24-1, with TRBD1 matching over 8 bases. The V segment lost 2 bases and the J segment 3 bases; nucleotides outside the gene matches: 8. The CDR3 runs 16 residues. The germline V gene has CDR1 KGHDR and CDR2 SFDVKD.

The chain employs TRBV6-2 or TRBV6-3 and TRBJ1-5; no clear D. Deletions cut 2 bases from V and 1 base from J, with 9 bases between. Germline V gene data show CDR1 as MNHEY and CDR2 as SVGEGT. The CDR3 sequence is 15 residues long. The CDR3 DNA sequence: TGTGCCAGCAGTTACGAATATAAGAGCAATCAGCCCCAGCATTTT. Residues: CASSYEYKSNQPQHF.

V usage is TRBV7-9 and J usage is TRBJ1-6, with a weak D call TRBD1 (5 bases). The V gene lost 5 bases and the J gene lost 7 bases, with 12 bases spanning the gap. The CDR3 length is 14 residues. Germline-derived CDR1 and CDR2 are SEHNR and FQNEAQ (reference sequence). The CDR3 region is CASSVRDGNSPLHF. CDR3 nucleotide sequence: TGTGCCAGCAGCGTTCGGGACGGAAATTCACCCCTCCACTTT.

The chain combines TRBV28 with TRBJ1-1, with 7 bases lining up with TRBD1. The germline V gene encodes CDR1 MDHEN and CDR2 SYDVKM. This CDR3 spans 14 amino acids. The V gene end was trimmed by 6 bases and the J gene end by 7 bases; junction bases not matched to a gene: 11. CDR3 residues: CASSRQDREIEAFF. The CDR3 coding sequence is TGTGCCAGCAGCCGACAAGACAGGGAAATTGAAGCTTTCTTT.

V and J are TRBV2 and TRBJ2-7, with 13 bases that match TRBD2. Germline V lookup: CDR1 SNHLY, CDR2 FYNNEI. The J segment lost 4 bases and the V segment lost 6 bases, leaving 3 bases of the junction unmatched. The CDR3 extends over 14 amino acids. The CDR3 region is CASRRTSGRYEQYF. DNA of the CDR3: TGTGCCAGCAGACGGACTAGCGGGAGATACGAGCAGTACTTC.

J is TRBJ2-1 and V is TRBV3-1 (or the pseudogene TRBV3-2); TRBD1 is a possible D gene (6 bases). CDR1 and CDR2 (germline): LGHDT, YNNKEL (reference sequence). The CDR3 is 14 amino acids. The V end was cut by 3 bases, the J end by 6 bases, with 12 bases between. CDR3 sequence reads: CASSHRGRFNEQFF. The CDR3 bases are TGTGCCAGCAGCCACAGGGGCCGTTTCAATGAGCAGTTCTTC.

J is TRBJ2-1 and V is TRBV3-1 (or the pseudogene TRBV3-2), with no clear D. V was cut by 4 bases and J by 9 bases, with 10 bases left in between. Germline V gives CDR1 LGHDT, CDR2 YNNKEL (reference sequence). This CDR3 has 12 amino acids. CDR3 coding DNA: TGTGCCAGCAGCCCCACGGGTTTTGAGCAGTTCTTC. Translating it yields CASSPTGFEQFF.

As DNA, the CDR3 is TGTGCCAGCAGCCAAGATGGCAGGAAACTAGCGGGAAACTCCTACGAGCAGTACTTC. This encodes CASSQDGRKLAGNSYEQYF. The rearrangement uses TRBV3-1 (or the pseudogene TRBV3-2) and TRBJ2-7; TRBD2 matches at 10 bases. There are 19 residues in the CDR3. Germline lookup yields CDR1 LGHDT and CDR2 YNNKEL (reference sequence). V lost 0 bases and J lost 0; bases outside the gene matches: 11.

The chain joins TRBV4-2 to TRBJ2-3, with 8 bases fitting TRBD2. Germline-derived CDR1 and CDR2 are LGHNA and YNFKEQ. The trim removed 0 bases at V and 5 bases at J, leaving 7 bases unmatched. This CDR3 has 16 residues. The CDR3 DNA reads as TGTGCCAGCAGCCAAGAAGCGGGGGCCGTGTTAGATACGCAGTATTTT. Translating gives CASSQEAGAVLDTQYF.

This sequence joins TRBV5-6 and TRBJ2-2; maybe TRBD1 (6 bases). Trimming removed 4 bases from V and 8 bases from J, with 12 bases in between. There are 13 residues in the CDR3. CDR1 is SGHDT, CDR2 YYEEEE, per germline. DNA of the CDR3: TGTGCCAGCAGCCTGTCACAGGGAGGGGAGCTGTTTTTT. Its translation: CASSLSQGGELFF.

The chain employs TRBV21-1 and TRBJ2-7; no check of the table's D call, TRBD1, against the DNA was made. TRBV21-1 is tagged as a pseudogene. The CDR3 covers 15 residues. The CDR3, as DNA: TGTGCCAGCAGCAAAGAGGAGACAGGGGCCTACGAGCAGTACTTC. It is translated as CASSKEETGAYEQYF.

The chain is built from TRBV27 and TRBJ1-5; a weak D match, TRBD1 (5 bases). There are 13 residues in the CDR3. Per the germline V gene, CDR1 is MNHEY and CDR2 is SMNVEV (reference sequence). Between the trimmed V and J ends, which lost 5 bases and 5 bases, there was a span of 10 bases. CDR3 protein: CASSPQAYQPQHF. The CDR3 DNA is TGTGCCAGCAGTCCACAGGCGTATCAGCCCCAGCATTTT.

This clone was recorded only once. The chain employs TRBV6-5 and TRBJ1-1; D is unresolved. The germline V and J ends were trimmed by 0 bases and 7 bases, with 12 bases remaining between them. Germline CDR1 reads MNHEY; CDR2 reads SVGAGI. There are 14 residues in the CDR3. CDR3 bases: TGTGCCAGCAGTTACTCAACGGGCACAAGTGAAGCTTTCTTT. Translating it yields CASSYSTGTSEAFF.

This sequence joins TRBV4-1 and TRBJ1-6; no definite D call. CDR1 and CDR2 (germline): MGHRA, YSYEKL. V dropped 1 base and J dropped 0 bases, with 7 bases sitting between them. This CDR3 region has 16 residues. The CDR3 coding sequence is TGCGCCAGCAGCCAAGCGAAGCGCTCCTATAATTCACCCCTCCACTTT. This gives the protein CASSQAKRSYNSPLHF.

This rearrangement joins TRBV7-9 to TRBJ1-2, with D possibly TRBD1 on 6 matching bases. From germline, CDR1 is SEHNR and CDR2 FQNEAQ (reference sequence). Trimming took 5 bases from V and 3 from J, leaving 16 bases between them. CDR3 length equals 15 residues. Here the CDR3 DNA reads TGTGCCAGCAGCCCCTTGGGGGCAGTCTACTATGGCTACACCTTC. It encodes CASSPLGAVYYGYTF.

The chain couples TRBV6-1 to TRBJ1-3; weak D call: TRBD1 (5 bases). Germline CDR1 and CDR2: MNHNS and SASEGT. The CDR3 consists of 14 residues. V shed 2 bases and J shed 2 bases, with 7 bases lying between them. The CDR3 DNA reads TGTGCCAGCAGTGAACAGGGTCCTGGAAACACCATATATTTT. This sequence encodes CASSEQGPGNTIYF.

The rearrangement uses TRBV19 and TRBJ1-1; D may be TRBD1 (5 bases). Germline V CDR1 and CDR2: LNHDA, SQIVND (reference sequence). This CDR3 is 11 amino acids long. The CDR3 region has the DNA TGTGGGGTAGGGGTGAACACTGAAGCTTTCTTT. This encodes CGVGVNTEAFF.

This clone appeared a single time. The chain links TRBV28 to TRBJ1-6; perhaps TRBD1 as D (6 bases). V was cut by 7 bases and J by 0 bases, with 7 bases left in between. Looked up from germline, CDR1 is MDHEN and CDR2 is SYDVKM. CDR3 length: 14 amino acids. The CDR3 loop reads CASKDSSYNSPLHF. The DNA for the CDR3 is TGTGCCAGCAAGGACAGCTCCTATAATTCACCCCTCCACTTT.

This clone occurred once. This rearrangement joins TRBV19 to TRBJ2-5, with 7 bases matching TRBD1. Trimming removed 1 base from V and 3 bases from J; junction bases left unmatched: 5. The CDR3 is 15 amino acids. Germline assignment: CDR1 LNHDA and CDR2 SQIVND (reference sequence). CDR3 region: CASSIGRGLEETQYF. The CDR3 nucleotides read TGTGCCAGTAGTATAGGTAGGGGGCTAGAAGAGACCCAGTACTTC.

The chain couples TRBV2 to TRBJ2-1; D might be TRBD1 or TRBD2, each matching 5 bases. The CDR3 is made up of 12 amino acids. Deletions cut 6 bases from V and 6 bases from J, with 9 bases between. Germline V CDR1 and CDR2: SNHLY, FYNNEI. The CDR3 nucleotides read TGTGCCAGCAGCAGGGACGGCAATGAGCAGTTCTTC. Protein product: CASSRDGNEQFF.

This clone was detected only once. The chain employs TRBV18 and TRBJ2-3; 7 bases agree with TRBD2. Unmatched junction bases numbered 8, after V lost 3 bases and J lost 2 bases. The CDR3 consists of 16 residues. From germline, CDR1 is KGHSH and CDR2 LQKENI. CDR3 DNA sequence: TGTGCCAGCTCACCGGGGGGAGGGGCCTACACAGATACGCAGTATTTT. Encoded protein: CASSPGGGAYTDTQYF.

The rearrangement links TRBV2 to TRBJ1-2; the match to TRBD1 covers 10 bases. V lost 6 bases, J lost 4 bases, and 5 bases stayed unmatched. Germline CDR1 is SNHLY and CDR2 is FYNNEI. The CDR3 sequence is 14 residues long. This CDR3 reads CASSLGQGVYGYTF. In DNA form, the CDR3 reads TGTGCCAGCAGCCTCGGACAGGGGGTCTATGGCTACACCTTC. The full variable domain, its missing parts supplied by reference TRBV2 and TRBJ1-2, is EPEVTQTPSHQVTQMGQEVILRCVPISNHLYFYWYRQILGQKVEFLVSFYNNEISEKSEIFDDQFSVERPDGSNFTLKIRSTKLEDSAMYFCASSLGQGVYGYTFGSGTRLTVV.

The rearrangement links TRBV4-1 to TRBJ2-1; TRBD1 is a possible D gene (6 bases). CDR3 length equals 14 residues. Trimming took 4 bases from V and 9 from J, leaving 16 bases between them. CDR1 and CDR2 from the germline V gene are MGHRA and YSYEKL. CDR3 sequence reads: CASSRSSGAGEQFF. In nucleotides, the CDR3 is TGCGCCAGCAGCCGATCCTCAGGGGCGGGTGAGCAGTTCTTC.

This clone came up once. The identical CDR3 is also encoded by other nucleotide sequences in the sample. The chain recombines TRBV5-1 with TRBJ2-2; D perhaps matches TRBD2 (6 bases). The germline V gene has CDR1 SGHRS and CDR2 YFSETQ. Trimming took off 4 bases at V and 1 base at J, with 8 bases between the two ends. The CDR3 runs to 14 residues. In nucleotides, the CDR3 is TGCGCCAGCAGCCTCGGGGGGAACACCGGGGAGCTGTTTTTT. Amino acid sequence: CASSLGGNTGELFF.

This clone occurred a few times. This sequence joins TRBV18 and TRBJ2-5; D gene ambiguous. Trimming stripped 5 bases from V and 5 bases from J, with 21 bases between. The CDR3 is 16 residues long. From germline, CDR1 is KGHSH and CDR2 LQKENI. CDR3 bases: TGTGCCAGCTCATCGAAGGGCTCTACACGGCAGGAGACCCAGTACTTC. This gives the protein CASSSKGSTRQETQYF.

This chain links TRBV3-1 (or the pseudogene TRBV3-2) with TRBJ1-1, with 10 bases that match TRBD1. Germline CDR1 is LGHDT and CDR2 is YNNKEL (reference sequence). This CDR3 is built from 14 residues. Germline trimming cut 1 base from V and 12 bases from J; bases unmatched to any gene: 8. In DNA form, the CDR3 reads TGTGCCAGCAGCCAAGCCGGGACAGGGGACGCGACTTTCTTT. This sequence encodes CASSQAGTGDATFF.

The sample holds one count of this clone. The genes are TRBV27 and TRBJ1-2; D possibly corresponds to TRBD1 (5 bases). Per the germline V gene, CDR1 is MNHEY and CDR2 is SMNVEV (reference sequence). V was trimmed by 6 bases and J by 2 bases, leaving 25 bases between them. The CDR3 is 18 residues long. Written as DNA, the CDR3 is TGTGCCAGCAGGGAAGCTTACGGGGGGGACGGCTTCAACTATGGCTACACCTTC. This translates into CASREAYGGDGFNYGYTF.

The J gene is TRBJ1-6, the V gene TRBV3-1 (or the pseudogene TRBV3-2), with D uncertain. CDR1 LGHDT and CDR2 YNNKEL come from the germline V gene (reference sequence). Trimming took 4 bases from V and 8 from J, leaving 18 bases between them. CDR3 size: 16 residues. CDR3 residues: CASSLSSEVGDSPLHF. CDR3 nucleotides: TGTGCCAGCAGCCTAAGCTCAGAGGTGGGCGATTCACCCCTCCACTTT.